What follows are 6 T cell receptor beta chains derived from one specimen sequenced in a study of cytomegalovirus exposure and HLA in healthy donors. Use of 60 Vbeta and 13 Jbeta primers characterized the PCR. TCRdb's table, derived via immunoSEQ multiplex PCR, lists solely in-frame clones and lacks some. The sample has more than 95,000 clones; approximately 84% are singletons. The sequenced sample consisted of PBMCs. These receptors all come from a man in his late teens or twenties in good health and CMV-seropositive.

V usage is TRBV7-9 and J usage is TRBJ2-1; 8 nucleotides align to TRBD1. The CDR3 consists of 17 residues. CDR1 is SEHNR and CDR2 is FQNEAQ in the germline V gene (reference sequence). Unmatched junction bases numbered 9, after V lost 4 bases and J lost 1 base. The CDR3 DNA is TGTGCCAGCAGCTCTGCCCCAGGGGGCGCATCCTACAATGAGCAGTTCTTC. Translated: CASSSAPGGASYNEQFF. The variable domain in full, with the rest retrieved from reference TRBV7-9 and TRBJ2-1, is DTGVSQNPRHKITKRGQNVTFRCDPISEHNRLYWYRQTLGQGPEFLTYFQNEAQLEKSRLLSDRFSAERPKGSFSTLEIQRTEQGDSAMYLCASSSAPGGASYNEQFFGPGTRLTVL.

This clone was recorded only once. The chain carries TRBV25-1 and TRBJ2-5; maybe TRBD1 (5 bases). CDR1 and CDR2 (germline): MGHDK, SYGVNS. This CDR3 spans 12 amino acids. The V and J ends lost 3 bases and 4 bases respectively, with 6 bases between them. The CDR3 sequence: CASSDDRETQYF. The CDR3 nucleotides are TGTGCCAGCAGTGACGACAGAGAGACCCAGTACTTC.

The chain is built from TRBV7-9 and TRBJ2-7, with a possible D match to TRBD2 (6 bases). The CDR3 totals 15 residues. In germline, CDR1 is SEHNR, CDR2 FQNEAQ (reference sequence). Trimming left V 1 base short and J 5 bases short, with 15 bases between. CDR3 DNA sequence: TGTGCCAGCAGCTTAGATGAGGAGGGCCTAGACGAGCAGTACTTC. Translating it yields CASSLDEEGLDEQYF.

Of note for this clone: At one boundary the junction diverges from the germline segment, which might be a read error. The rearrangement links TRBV7-2 to TRBJ2-1; no reliable D call. The germline V gene encodes CDR1 SGHTA and CDR2 FQGNSA. The CDR3 length is 14 residues. The chain's CDR3 is CASSLGRIPNEQFF. In nucleotides, the CDR3 is TGTGCCAGCAGTTTAGGTCGTATCCCCAATGAGCAGTTCTTC.

As DNA, the CDR3 is TGTGCCAGCAGTTCGCAGCCGGGCCTCCGGAGGTATTCACCCCTCCACTTT. Its translation: CASSSQPGLRRYSPLHF. This chain joins TRBV27 and TRBJ1-6; D gene uncertain. V shed 4 bases and J shed 8 bases, with 21 bases lying between them. The length of the CDR3 is 17 residues. In germline, CDR1 is MNHEY, CDR2 SMNVEV (reference sequence).

The rearrangement uses TRBV9 and TRBJ1-2; possible D gene TRBD1, 6 bases. V lost 0 bases and J 6 bases, leaving 15 bases between the germline ends. This CDR3 has 15 amino acids. Germline V CDR1 and CDR2: SGDLS, YYNGEE. CDR3 amino acids: CASSVASFPGDGYTF. The CDR3 region has the DNA TGTGCCAGCAGCGTAGCTAGCTTTCCAGGGGATGGCTACACCTTC.